This entry features one T cell receptor (beta chain) sequence. Antigen: not known. This sample was taken from a study of T cell repertoires in cytomegalovirus infection. Study as a whole: Matching HLA type and CMV infection were both indicated by public TCR beta signatures. Study results and limitations: CMV carriers with the relevant HLA were identified by cumulative public TCR beta family frequency. Within the response measured ex vivo, HLA-C-restricted CMV-specific TCR beta clonotypes were dominant.

This CDR3 is 13 amino acids long. V was trimmed by 4 bases and J by 8 bases, leaving 12 bases between them. The germline V gene encodes CDR1 GTSNPN and CDR2 SVGIG (reference sequence). TCRdb reprocessed the reads via MiXCR and lists one record per CDR3 protein. The sample comprises 150,000 to 200,000 distinct CDR3 sequences, approximately 15% of which are singletons, and 25% to 30% rests with the top ten. Specimen: PBMCs. The J gene is TRBJ1-6, the V gene TRBV30; unclear D gene. The clonotype comes from a human donor in good health (CMV status not recorded). Some clones in this sample may be carry-over from other donors' samples. The CDR3 protein is CAWTDGRDSPLHF. The CDR3 DNA reads as TGTGCCTGGACCGACGGGAGGGATTCACCCCTCCACTTT.